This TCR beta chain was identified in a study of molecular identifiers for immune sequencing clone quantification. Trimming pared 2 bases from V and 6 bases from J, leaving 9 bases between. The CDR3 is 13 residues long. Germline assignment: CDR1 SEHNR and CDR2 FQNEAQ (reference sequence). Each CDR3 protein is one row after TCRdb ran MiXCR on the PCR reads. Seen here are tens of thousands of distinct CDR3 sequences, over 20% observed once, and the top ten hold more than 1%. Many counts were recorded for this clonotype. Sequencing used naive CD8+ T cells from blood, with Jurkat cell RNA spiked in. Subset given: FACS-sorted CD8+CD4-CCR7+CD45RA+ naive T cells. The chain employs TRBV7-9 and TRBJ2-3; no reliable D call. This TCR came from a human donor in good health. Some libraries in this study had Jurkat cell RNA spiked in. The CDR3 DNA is TGTGCCAGCAGCTTACCTTCATGGGATACGCAGTATTTT. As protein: CASSLPSWDTQYF.